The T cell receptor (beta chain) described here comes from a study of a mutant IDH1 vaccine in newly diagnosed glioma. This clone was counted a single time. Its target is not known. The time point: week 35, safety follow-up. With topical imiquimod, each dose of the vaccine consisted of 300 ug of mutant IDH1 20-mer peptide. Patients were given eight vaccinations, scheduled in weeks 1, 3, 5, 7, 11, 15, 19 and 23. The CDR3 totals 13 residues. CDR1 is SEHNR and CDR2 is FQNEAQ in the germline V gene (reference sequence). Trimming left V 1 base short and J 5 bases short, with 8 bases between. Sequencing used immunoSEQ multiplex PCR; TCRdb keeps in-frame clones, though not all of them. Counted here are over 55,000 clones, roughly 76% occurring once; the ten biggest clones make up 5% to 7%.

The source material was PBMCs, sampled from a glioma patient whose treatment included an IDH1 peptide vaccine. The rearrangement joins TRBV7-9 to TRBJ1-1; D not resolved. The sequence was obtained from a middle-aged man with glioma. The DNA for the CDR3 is TGTGCCAGCAGCTTAGGGCAGTTTACTGAAGCTTTCTTT. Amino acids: CASSLGQFTEAFF.